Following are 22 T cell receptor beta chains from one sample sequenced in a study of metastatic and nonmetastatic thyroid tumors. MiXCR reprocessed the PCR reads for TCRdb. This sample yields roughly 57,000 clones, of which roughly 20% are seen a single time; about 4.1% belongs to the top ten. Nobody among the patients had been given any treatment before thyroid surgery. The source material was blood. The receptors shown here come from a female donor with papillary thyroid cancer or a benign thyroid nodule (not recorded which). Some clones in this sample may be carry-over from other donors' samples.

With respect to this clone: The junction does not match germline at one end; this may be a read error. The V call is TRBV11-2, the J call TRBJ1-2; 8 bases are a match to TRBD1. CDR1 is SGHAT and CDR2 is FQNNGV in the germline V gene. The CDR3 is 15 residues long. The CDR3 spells CSSSIYRGGVHGYTF. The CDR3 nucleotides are TGTTCCAGCAGCATATACAGGGGGGGCGTACATGGCTACACCTTC.

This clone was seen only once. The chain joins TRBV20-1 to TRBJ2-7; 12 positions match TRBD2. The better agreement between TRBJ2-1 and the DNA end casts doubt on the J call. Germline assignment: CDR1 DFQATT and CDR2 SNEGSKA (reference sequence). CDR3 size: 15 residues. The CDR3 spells CSAKAGLAGTYVQFF. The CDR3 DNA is TGCAGTGCGAAAGCCGGACTAGCGGGGACTTACGTGCAGTTCTTC.

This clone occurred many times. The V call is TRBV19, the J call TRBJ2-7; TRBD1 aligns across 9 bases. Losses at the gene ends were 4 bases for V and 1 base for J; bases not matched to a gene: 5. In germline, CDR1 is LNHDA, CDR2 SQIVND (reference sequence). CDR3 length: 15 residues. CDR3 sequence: CASSTWTGDSYEQYF. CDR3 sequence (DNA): TGTGCCAGTAGTACCTGGACAGGGGATTCCTACGAGCAGTACTTC.

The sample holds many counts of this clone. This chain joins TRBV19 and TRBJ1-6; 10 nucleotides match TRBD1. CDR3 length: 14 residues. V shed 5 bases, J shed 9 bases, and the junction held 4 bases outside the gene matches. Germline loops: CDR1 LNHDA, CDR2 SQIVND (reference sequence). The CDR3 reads CASSGQGVASPLHF. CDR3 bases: TGTGCCAGTAGTGGACAGGGGGTCGCTTCACCCCTCCACTTT.

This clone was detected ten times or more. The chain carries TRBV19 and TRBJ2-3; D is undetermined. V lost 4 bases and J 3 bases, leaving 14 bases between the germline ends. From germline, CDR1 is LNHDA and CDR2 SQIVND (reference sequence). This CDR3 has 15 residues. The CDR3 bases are TGTGCCAGTAGTAAGGACGGCGTGCCTACAGATACGCAGTATTTT. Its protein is CASSKDGVPTDTQYF.

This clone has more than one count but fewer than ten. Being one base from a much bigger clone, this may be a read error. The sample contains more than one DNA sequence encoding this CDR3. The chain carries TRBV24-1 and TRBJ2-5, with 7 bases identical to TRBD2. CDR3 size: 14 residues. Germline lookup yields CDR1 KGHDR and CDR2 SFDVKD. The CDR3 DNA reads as TGTGCCACAAGTGATACCTCCGGGGGGAGGGGCCAGTACTTC. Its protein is CATSDTSGGRGQYF.

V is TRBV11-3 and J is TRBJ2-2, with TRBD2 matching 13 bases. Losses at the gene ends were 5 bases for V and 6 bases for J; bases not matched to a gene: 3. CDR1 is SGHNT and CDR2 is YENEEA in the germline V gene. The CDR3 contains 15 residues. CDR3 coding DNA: TGTGCCAGCAGCCCGGGGACTAGCGGGGCCGGGGAGCTGTTTTTT. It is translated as CASSPGTSGAGELFF.

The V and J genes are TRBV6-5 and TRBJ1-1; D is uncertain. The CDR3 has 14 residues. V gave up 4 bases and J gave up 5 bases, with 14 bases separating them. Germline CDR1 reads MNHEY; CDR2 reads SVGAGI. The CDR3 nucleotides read TGTGCCAGCAGTTGCCAGTGGGCTAGGACTGAAGCTTTCTTT. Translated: CASSCQWARTEAFF.

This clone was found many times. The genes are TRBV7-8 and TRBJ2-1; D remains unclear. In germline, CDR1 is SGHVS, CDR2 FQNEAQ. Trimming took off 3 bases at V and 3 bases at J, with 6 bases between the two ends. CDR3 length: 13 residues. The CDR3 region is CASSFLDYNEQFF. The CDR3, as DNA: TGTGCCAGCAGCTTTCTGGACTACAATGAGCAGTTCTTC.

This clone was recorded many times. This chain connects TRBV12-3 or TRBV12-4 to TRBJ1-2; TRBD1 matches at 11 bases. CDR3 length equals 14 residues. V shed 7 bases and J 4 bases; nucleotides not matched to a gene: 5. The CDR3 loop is CASTWTGGGYGYTF. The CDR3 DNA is TGTGCCAGCACTTGGACAGGGGGCGGCTATGGCTACACCTTC.

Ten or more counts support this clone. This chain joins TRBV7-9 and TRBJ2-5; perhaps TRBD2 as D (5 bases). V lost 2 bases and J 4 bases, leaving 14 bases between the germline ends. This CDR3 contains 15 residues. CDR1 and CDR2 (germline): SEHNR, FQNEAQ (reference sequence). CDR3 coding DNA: TGTGCCAGCAGCTTACAAGGGCATGAGGGAGAGACCCAGTACTTC. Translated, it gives CASSLQGHEGETQYF.

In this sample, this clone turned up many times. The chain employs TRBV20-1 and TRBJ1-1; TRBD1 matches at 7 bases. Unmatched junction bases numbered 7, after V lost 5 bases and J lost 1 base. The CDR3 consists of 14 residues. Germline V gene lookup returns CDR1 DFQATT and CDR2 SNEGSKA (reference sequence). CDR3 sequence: CSARRRDRNTEAFF. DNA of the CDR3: TGCAGTGCTCGACGGCGGGACAGGAACACTGAAGCTTTCTTT.

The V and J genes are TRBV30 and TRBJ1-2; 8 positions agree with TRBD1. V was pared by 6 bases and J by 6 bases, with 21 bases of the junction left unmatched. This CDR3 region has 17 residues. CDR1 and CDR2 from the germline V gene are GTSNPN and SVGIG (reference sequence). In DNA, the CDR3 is TGTGCCTGTATGGCCCCCCATAGGACAGGGAGGAAGAATGGCTACACCTTC. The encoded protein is CACMAPHRTGRKNGYTF.

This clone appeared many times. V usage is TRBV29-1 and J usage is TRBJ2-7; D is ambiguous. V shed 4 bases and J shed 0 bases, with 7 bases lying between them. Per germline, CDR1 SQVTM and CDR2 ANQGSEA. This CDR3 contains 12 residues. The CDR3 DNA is TGCAGCGTTGTAGGCAGCTCCTACGAGCAGTACTTC. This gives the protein CSVVGSSYEQYF.

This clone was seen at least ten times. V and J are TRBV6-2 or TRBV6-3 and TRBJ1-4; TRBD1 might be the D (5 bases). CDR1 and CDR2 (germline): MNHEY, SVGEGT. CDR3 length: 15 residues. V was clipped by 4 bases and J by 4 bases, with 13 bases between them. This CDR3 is CASSWTGRRNEKLFF. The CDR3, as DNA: TGTGCCAGCAGTTGGACGGGACGGCGTAATGAAAAACTGTTTTTT.

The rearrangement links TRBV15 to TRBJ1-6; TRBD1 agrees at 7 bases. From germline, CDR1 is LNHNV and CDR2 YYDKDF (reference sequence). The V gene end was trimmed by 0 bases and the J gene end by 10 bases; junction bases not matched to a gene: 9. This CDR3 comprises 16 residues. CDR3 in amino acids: CATSREGTACGSPLHF. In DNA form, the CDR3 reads TGTGCCACCAGCAGAGAAGGGACAGCGTGTGGGTCACCCCTCCACTTT. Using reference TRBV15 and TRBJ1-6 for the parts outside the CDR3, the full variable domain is DAMVIQNPRYQVTQFGKPVTLSCSQTLNHNVMYWYQQKSSQAPKLLFHYYDKDFNNEADTPDNFQSRRPNTSFCFLDIRSPGLGDTAMYLCATSREGTACGSPLHFGNGTRLTVT.

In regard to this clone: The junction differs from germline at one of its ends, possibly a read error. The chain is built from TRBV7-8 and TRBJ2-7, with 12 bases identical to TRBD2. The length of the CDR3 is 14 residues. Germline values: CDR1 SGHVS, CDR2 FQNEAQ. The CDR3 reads CASSLAGGPNEQYF. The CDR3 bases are TGTGCCAGCAGCCTAGCGGGAGGGCCTAACGAGCAGTACTTC.

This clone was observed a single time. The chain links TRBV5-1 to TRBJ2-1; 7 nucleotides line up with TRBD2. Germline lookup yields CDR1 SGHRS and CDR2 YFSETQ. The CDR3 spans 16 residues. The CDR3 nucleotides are TGCGCAAGGAGCGGTGGCGGGAGTAGTTCCTACAATGAGCAGTTCTTC. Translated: CARSGGGSSSYNEQFF.

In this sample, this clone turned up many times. The CDR3 DNA follows: TGCGCCAGCAGACCCGACAGGGCGAATTCACCCCTCCACTTT. Translating gives CASRPDRANSPLHF. This sequence joins TRBV5-1 and TRBJ1-6; 7 bases are a match to TRBD1. Trimming removed 5 bases from V and 7 bases from J; junction bases left unmatched: 6. CDR1 is SGHRS, CDR2 YFSETQ, per germline. The CDR3 is made up of 14 amino acids.

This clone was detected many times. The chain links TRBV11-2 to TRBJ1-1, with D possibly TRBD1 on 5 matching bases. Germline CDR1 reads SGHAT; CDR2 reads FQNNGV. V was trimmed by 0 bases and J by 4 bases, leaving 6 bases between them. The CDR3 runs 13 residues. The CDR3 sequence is CASSLEGVTEAFF. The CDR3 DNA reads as TGTGCCAGCAGCTTAGAGGGGGTCACTGAAGCTTTCTTT.

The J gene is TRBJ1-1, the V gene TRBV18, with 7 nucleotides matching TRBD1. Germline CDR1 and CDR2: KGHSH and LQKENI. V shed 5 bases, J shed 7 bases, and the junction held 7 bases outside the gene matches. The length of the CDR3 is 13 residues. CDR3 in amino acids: CASSAYRDSEAFF. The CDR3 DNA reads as TGTGCCAGCTCAGCGTACAGGGACAGTGAAGCTTTCTTT.

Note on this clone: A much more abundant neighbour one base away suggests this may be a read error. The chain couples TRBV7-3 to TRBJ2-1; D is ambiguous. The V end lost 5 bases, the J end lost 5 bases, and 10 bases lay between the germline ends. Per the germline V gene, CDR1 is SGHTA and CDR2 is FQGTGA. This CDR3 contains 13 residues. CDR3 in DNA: TGTGCCAGCAGCAAGCGATCAGACAATGAGCAGTTCTTC. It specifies CASSKRSDNEQFF.